Sequencing of this TCR beta chain was carried out in a study of TIL therapy for anti-PD-1-resistant metastatic lung cancer. Whole-study context: Tumors carried a median 1.5 non-synonymous mutations per megabase.

Sequencing used immunoSEQ v3. Sequencing used immunoSEQ multiplex PCR; TCRdb keeps in-frame clones, though not all of them. The repertoire has around 59,000 clones, 55% to 70% of them found once; the top ten carry 5.5% to 8.5%. Overall study findings and caveats: This highly selected cohort may not generalize to typical lung cancer patients.

Time point meaning: pre-treatment sample, taken before nivolumab and TIL therapy. Patients were adults with stage 4 NSCLC. V shed 4 bases, J shed 5 bases, and the junction held 12 bases outside the gene matches. CDR1 is MNHNY, CDR2 SVGAGI, per germline (reference sequence). The CDR3 extends over 16 amino acids. To note about this clone: Its antigen is not identified.

The chain links TRBV6-6 to TRBJ2-3; 7 bases fit TRBD2. This specimen consisted of blood, obtained at baseline. This receptor was obtained from a person between 30 and 80 years old with non-small cell lung cancer. The CDR3 DNA follows: TGTGCCAGCAGTTCTTCAGCGGGAAGGGTTATAGATACGCAGTATTTT. Translating it yields CASSSSAGRVIDTQYF.